The entry below describes one TCR beta chain. This clone was detected a few times. No antigen is known for it. No much larger clone exists at a distance of one base, and base qualities are not known. The data originate from a study of vaccination effects on CD4 cells after COVID-19 (dated by TCRdb to between 2021 and 2024). Study-level background: The ViraFEST assay stimulated PBMC with viral peptide pools and then used TCR sequencing to identify antigen-specific CD4+ T cell clonotypes by expansion. The full study included 10 to 11 COVID-19 convalescent patients and a few SARS-CoV-2-naive healthy vaccine recipients. Post-vaccine samples across the study were collected a median of 72 days after the second dose, with a range of 14 to 241. A few million PBMC per well were cultured with 8.5 to 10 ug/ml peptides in IMDM containing about 5% human AB serum, 10 IU/ml IL-2 and gentamicin. Cultures from other donors in the study were sequenced using the Oncomine TCR Beta short-read assay on an Illumina iSeq 100. SARS-CoV-2 spike-specific CD4+ TCR repertoires from before and after mRNA vaccination were compared in COVID-19 convalescent patients and in infection-naive vaccine recipients.

After less than eleven days of culture, CD4+ T cells were isolated with the EasySep CD4+ T cell isolation kit. Each participant got two doses of an mRNA SARS-CoV-2 vaccine, either BNT162b2 or mRNA-1273. Healthy vaccine recipients had no prior SARS-CoV-2 infection, confirmed by negative nucleocapsid antibodies before and after vaccination. On days 3 and 7, half of the culture medium was replaced with fresh IL-2-containing medium. Each peptide stimulation condition was cultured in triplicate wells unless otherwise noted. PBMC were separated from whole blood using Ficoll-Paque Plus gradient centrifugation and were then either cryopreserved at -140C or used fresh. The QIAamp micro DNA kit was used to extract genomic DNA from the cultured CD4+ T cells. CDR3 length: 18 amino acids, cysteine to phenylalanine. The sequence is cut down to CDR3 DNA, 54 bases in frame from base 1. V has 4 bases trimmed and J has 1 base trimmed; junction bases matching no gene number 9. The germline V gene gives CDR1 as KGHSH and CDR2 as LQKENI.

Summary of the overall study and its limitations: Clones induced by infection and clones induced by vaccination both contracted markedly at late timepoints after vaccination, which fits with T cell responses waning over time. The study was limited by a small number of convalescent patients and lacked early post-infection timepoints. Among healthy vaccine recipients, nearly all vaccine-induced clones were SARS-CoV-2 mono-reactive, and only 1 of 255 was cross-reactive with common cold coronaviruses.

The library was produced with the immunoSEQ multiplex PCR assay. DNA from the cultured, isolated CD4+ T cells was subjected to TCR beta CDR3 sequencing. On the authors' methods: Non-productive TCR sequences were removed and reads were trimmed to the CDR3 region, keeping CDR3s of at least 7 amino acids. Antigen-specific clonotypes were identified using the MANAFEST web app by comparison of expansion in peptide wells against reference cultures. For clones to be considered positive, expansion at FDR<0.05 versus reference and all other wells, an odds ratio above 5, and a frequency above 0.1% in two replicate wells were required. A clonotype was defined as cross-reactive if the clonotype was significantly expanded both in SARS-CoV-2 spike wells and in at least one common cold coronavirus spike condition. Using the stringdist R package, CDR3 similarity was measured by Levenshtein distance, and unrooted trees were constructed with ape in R 3.6.1. As stored in TCRdb, this immuneACCESS dataset retains in-frame rearrangements with V and J assigned. A fraction of the clones does not appear; measured against another copy, unresolved V genes explain less than half of the discrepancy, and the remainder lacks a known reason. The D gene and trimming were derived from the DNA, and the V and J assignments and clone size from that table. The sample profile shows 45,000 to 55,000 clones; roughly two thirds of them were found once. The ten largest clones take up 6.5% to 8.5% of the sample.

The source material was CD4+ T cells from PBMCs cultured without peptide, sampled after COVID-19 vaccination. This TCR was recovered from a human donor who received a COVID-19 vaccine. Recombination connected TRBV18 to TRBJ1-4; 10 nucleotides in the junction match TRBD1. CDR3 region: CASSLWTGGEETNEKLFF. The base sequence is TGTGCCAGCTCACTGTGGACAGGGGGTGAGGAAACTAATGAAAAACTGTTTTTT.